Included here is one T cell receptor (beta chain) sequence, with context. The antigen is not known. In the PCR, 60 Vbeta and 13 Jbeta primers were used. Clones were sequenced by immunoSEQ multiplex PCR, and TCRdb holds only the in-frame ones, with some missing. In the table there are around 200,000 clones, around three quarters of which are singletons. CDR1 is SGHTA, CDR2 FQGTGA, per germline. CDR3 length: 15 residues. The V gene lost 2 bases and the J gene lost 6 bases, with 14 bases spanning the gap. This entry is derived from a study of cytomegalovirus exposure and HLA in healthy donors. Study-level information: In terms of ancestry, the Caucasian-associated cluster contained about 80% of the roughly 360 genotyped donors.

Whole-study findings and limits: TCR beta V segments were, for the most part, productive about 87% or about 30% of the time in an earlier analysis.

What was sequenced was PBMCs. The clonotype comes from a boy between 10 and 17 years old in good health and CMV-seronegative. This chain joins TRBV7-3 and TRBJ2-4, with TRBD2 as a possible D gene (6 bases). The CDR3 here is CASSLGPSGGNIQYF. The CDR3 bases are TGTGCCAGCAGCTTAGGGCCCTCCGGGGGAAACATTCAGTACTTC.